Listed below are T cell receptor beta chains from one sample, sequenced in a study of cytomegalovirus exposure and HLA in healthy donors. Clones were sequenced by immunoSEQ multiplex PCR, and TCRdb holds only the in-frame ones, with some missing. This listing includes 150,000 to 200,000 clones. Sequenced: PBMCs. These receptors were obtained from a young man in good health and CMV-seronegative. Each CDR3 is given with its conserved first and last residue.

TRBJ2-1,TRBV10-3,CAIESTGNEQFF
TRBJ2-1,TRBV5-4,CASSFPSRTSSYNEQFF
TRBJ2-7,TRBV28,CASSLAGGSYEQYF
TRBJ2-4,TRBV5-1,CASSFPGQGANIQYF
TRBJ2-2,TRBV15,CATSRDLGLAVYTGELFF
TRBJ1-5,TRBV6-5,CASSYSFQGGQPQHF
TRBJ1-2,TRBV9,CASSVDWSYGYTF
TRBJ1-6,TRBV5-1,CASSWGTGSSDSPLHF
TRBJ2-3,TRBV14,CASSPTGGRAERDTQYF
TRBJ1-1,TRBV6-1,CASRLIIGVDTEAFF
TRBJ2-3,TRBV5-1,CASSLGGRSSWDTQYF
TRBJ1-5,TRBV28,CASSTAERFSNQPQHF
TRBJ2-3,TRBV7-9,CASSLFSGLLTDTQYF
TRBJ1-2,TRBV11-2,CASSLDQGSDGYTF